Shown below are 2 T cell receptor beta chains from a single sample sequenced in a study of early T cells in non-severe SARS-CoV-2 infection. TCRdb analysed the 5' RACE reads with MiXCR anew, one entry per CDR3 protein. The sample has tens of thousands of distinct CDR3 sequences, roughly 3.5% seen once. The sequencing sample was made of whole blood. Every receptor here comes from an adult who was a healthcare worker with PCR-confirmed SARS-CoV-2 infection or an uninfected control (not recorded which).

The V call is TRBV4-3, the J call TRBJ2-7; 9 nucleotides line up with TRBD1. This CDR3 region has 18 residues. V shed 3 bases, J shed 5 bases, and the junction held 17 bases outside the gene matches. CDR1 is LGHNA and CDR2 is YSLEER in the germline V gene. CDR3 sequence (DNA): TGCGCCAGCAGCCAGAATCCCCAACTCGGGACAGGGTCCCACGAGCAGTACTTC. Translated: CASSQNPQLGTGSHEQYF.

This clonotype was detected ten times or more. The chain is built from TRBV11-3 and TRBJ2-5; D call uncertain. V was clipped by 6 bases and J by 5 bases, with 13 bases between them. CDR1 is SGHNT, CDR2 YENEEA, per germline. The CDR3 consists of 13 residues. The CDR3 sequence: CASRTPPSETQYF. CDR3 DNA: TGTGCCAGCAGGACGCCCCCATCGGAGACCCAGTACTTC.